This T cell receptor beta chain was recorded in a study of cytomegalovirus exposure and HLA in healthy donors. Overall study findings and caveats: Reports indicated that the classifier achieved high specificity and sensitivity in diagnosing cytomegalovirus status. It was reported that TCR beta sequences correctly inferred the HLA-A and HLA-B alleles for most subjects.

For this clone: Its antigen is not identified.

V was shortened by 4 bases and J by 2 bases, with 12 bases between the two germline ends. The CDR3 length is 15 residues. The germline CDR1 and CDR2 sequences are SNHLY and FYNNEI. Primers included in the PCR were 60 Vbeta and 13 Jbeta primers. Measured with immunoSEQ multiplex PCR; TCRdb has only the in-frame clones, and not every one. This table holds under 200,000 clones. Sequenced material: PBMCs. This chain links TRBV2 with TRBJ2-1; D might be TRBD2 (5 bases). The TCR was taken from a man aged 25-45 years in good health and CMV-seronegative. The CDR3 spells CASSGVREPYNEQFF. CDR3 in DNA: TGTGCCAGCAGTGGAGTTAGGGAGCCCTACAATGAGCAGTTCTTC.